A single sample gave rise to the 21 T cell receptor beta chains below, sequenced in a study of cytomegalovirus exposure and HLA in healthy donors. TCRdb's copy holds only in-frame clones and misses some; the assay was immunoSEQ multiplex PCR. The repertoire has roughly 80,000 clones, nearly 95% of them found once; the top ten carry over 2%. Sequenced material: PBMCs. These receptors were taken from a woman aged 18-29 years in good health and CMV-seronegative.

Here the CDR3 reads CASSLQVSGAEAFF. The DNA of the CDR3 is TGTGCCAGTAGCCTTCAAGTTTCGGGAGCTGAAGCTTTCTTT. V usage is TRBV19 and J usage is TRBJ1-1; D is ambiguous. Germline-derived CDR1 and CDR2 are LNHDA and SQIVND (reference sequence). This CDR3 is 14 amino acids long. V was pared by 6 bases and J by 6 bases, with 17 bases between.

The V and J genes are TRBV19 and TRBJ1-1, with D maybe TRBD1 (5 bases). Looked up from germline, CDR1 is LNHDA and CDR2 is SQIVND (reference sequence). V shed 3 bases and J shed 5 bases, with 19 bases lying between them. The CDR3 is 16 amino acids. The chain's CDR3 is CASSMGGGNGLTEAFF. In DNA, the CDR3 is TGTGCCAGTAGTATGGGCGGGGGGAATGGTTTAACTGAAGCTTTCTTT.

A single count supports this clone. The J gene is TRBJ1-3, the V gene TRBV27; a weak D match, TRBD1 (6 bases). The CDR3 extends over 14 amino acids. Trimming took 4 bases from V and 7 from J, leaving 14 bases between them. The germline CDR1 and CDR2 sequences are MNHEY and SMNVEV (reference sequence). The CDR3 sequence is CASSSNTGLNTIYF. The CDR3 nucleotides are TGTGCCAGCAGTTCCAACACAGGGCTCAACACCATATATTTT.

This rearrangement joins TRBV5-6 to TRBJ1-6; 10 positions match TRBD1. CDR3 length: 16 residues. Trimming removed 1 base from V and 4 bases from J; junction bases left unmatched: 2. Looked up from germline, CDR1 is SGHDT and CDR2 is YYEEEE. CDR3 region: CASSLLGQGYNSPLHF. CDR3 DNA sequence: TGTGCCAGCAGCTTGTTGGGACAGGGGTATAATTCACCCCTCCACTTT.

The J gene is TRBJ1-4, the V gene TRBV5-6; TRBD1 matches at 10 bases. The CDR3 totals 15 residues. V dropped 4 bases and J dropped 7; count of bases not matched to a gene: 7. Germline V gene sequence: CDR1 SGHDT, CDR2 YYEEEE. The CDR3 loop is CASSRIGDRGEKLFF. As DNA, the CDR3 is TGTGCCAGCAGCCGGATCGGGGACAGGGGTGAAAAACTGTTTTTT.

This clone came up once. V and J are TRBV28 and TRBJ2-1; the match to TRBD2 covers 10 bases. This CDR3 has 17 residues. Trimming removed 4 bases from V and 2 bases from J; junction bases left unmatched: 8. The germline CDR1 and CDR2 sequences are MDHEN and SYDVKM. CDR3 amino acids: CASSSVTSGIPYNEQFF. CDR3 nucleotide sequence: TGTGCCAGCAGTTCCGTAACTAGCGGGATCCCCTACAATGAGCAGTTCTTC.

V usage is TRBV11-2 and J usage is TRBJ2-2; a weak D match, TRBD2 (6 bases). This CDR3 is built from 17 residues. Germline CDR1 and CDR2: SGHAT and FQNNGV. The V gene lost 4 bases and the J gene lost 3 bases, with 18 bases spanning the gap. CDR3 sequence: CASSSIRHPGDTGELFF. The CDR3 DNA sequence: TGTGCCAGCAGCTCAATTAGACACCCGGGGGACACCGGGGAGCTGTTTTTT.

The chain carries TRBV4-1 and TRBJ2-7, with a tentative D call TRBD2 (6 bases). The CDR3 contains 15 residues. The V end lost 3 bases, the J end lost 3 bases, and 15 bases lay between the germline ends. Germline values: CDR1 MGHRA, CDR2 YSYEKL. The CDR3, as DNA: TGCGCCAGCAGCCAGATAAAGGGGACTTACTACGAGCAGTACTTC. It encodes CASSQIKGTYYEQYF.

V usage is TRBV30 and J usage is TRBJ1-5; 7 bases are a match to TRBD1. Germline CDR1 GTSNPN, CDR2 SVGIG (reference sequence). The CDR3 extends over 15 amino acids. V lost 2 bases and J lost 3; bases outside the gene matches: 7. The CDR3 nucleotides are TGTGCCTGGAGTCGTTCCGACAGGGACAATCAGCCCCAGCATTTT. It yields the protein CAWSRSDRDNQPQHF.

The V gene is TRBV15, the J gene TRBJ1-6; TRBD1 might be the D (6 bases). V was trimmed by 4 bases and J by 4 bases, leaving 8 bases between them. Germline CDR1 LNHNV, CDR2 YYDKDF (reference sequence). The CDR3 loop spans 14 amino acids. CDR3 nucleotide sequence: TGTGCCACCAGCATAGACAGGTATAATTCACCCCTCCACTTT. Translating it yields CATSIDRYNSPLHF.

This clone was recorded only once. This chain joins TRBV14 and TRBJ2-5, with 11 bases that match TRBD1. Germline CDR1 SGHDN, CDR2 FVKESK. The CDR3 consists of 16 residues. Unmatched junction bases numbered 9, after V lost 4 bases and J lost 5 bases. CDR3 region: CASSPIGQGAWETQYF. The CDR3 DNA is TGTGCCAGCAGCCCGATAGGACAGGGGGCCTGGGAGACCCAGTACTTC.

This chain joins TRBV5-6 and TRBJ1-3, with no clear D. In germline, CDR1 is SGHDT, CDR2 YYEEEE. Trimming shortened V by 2 bases and J by 4 bases, and 10 bases separated the two germline ends. The CDR3 loop spans 14 amino acids. The CDR3 loop reads CASSLSVAGNTIYF. CDR3 coding DNA: TGTGCCAGCAGCTTATCGGTAGCAGGAAACACCATATATTTT.

This clone has just one count. The gene calls are TRBV4-2 and TRBJ1-2; D gene uncertain. This CDR3 region has 15 residues. Trimming removed 2 bases from V and 1 base from J, with 11 bases in between. Germline V gene sequence: CDR1 LGHNA, CDR2 YNFKEQ. The CDR3 sequence is CASSQPGRLNYGYTF. CDR3 DNA sequence: TGTGCCAGCAGCCAACCCGGGAGGCTTAACTATGGCTACACCTTC.

The rearrangement uses TRBV2 and TRBJ2-7; D might be TRBD2 (6 bases). Trimming shortened V by 8 bases and J by 3 bases, and 11 bases separated the two germline ends. CDR1 and CDR2 (germline): SNHLY, FYNNEI. The length of the CDR3 is 12 residues. CDR3 in DNA: TGTGCCAGCGGTTTGGAGGGCTACGAGCAGTACTTC. Translating gives CASGLEGYEQYF.

This clone was recorded once. The chain has TRBV12-5 and TRBJ2-7; 7 bases align to TRBD2. With 9 bases clipped from V and 3 bases from J, the junction kept 11 bases outside the gene matches. The CDR3 totals 14 residues. CDR1 is LGHNT, CDR2 FRNRAP, per germline. The CDR3 region is CASSDERGNYEQYF. The CDR3 coding sequence is TGTGCTAGCTCCGATGAGCGGGGCAACTACGAGCAGTACTTC.

The chain carries TRBV19 and TRBJ2-1; 7 bases are shared with TRBD1. CDR1 LNHDA and CDR2 SQIVND come from the germline V gene (reference sequence). The CDR3 totals 13 residues. The J segment lost 5 bases and the V segment lost 5 bases, leaving 3 bases of the junction unmatched. CDR3 nucleotides: TGTGCCAGTAGTCGGGACAGACACAATGAGCAGTTCTTC. It is translated as CASSRDRHNEQFF.

This clone appeared once. This chain links TRBV18 with TRBJ2-5; no clear D. Trimming removed 2 bases from V and 2 bases from J, with 18 bases in between. The CDR3 is 17 residues long. Per germline, CDR1 KGHSH and CDR2 LQKENI. The CDR3 reads CASSPSPGLPRQETQYF. The CDR3 DNA reads as TGTGCCAGCTCACCAAGCCCTGGGCTTCCGAGACAAGAGACCCAGTACTTC.

V is TRBV7-2 and J is TRBJ1-1; D perhaps matches TRBD1 (6 bases). V lost 3 bases, J lost 3 bases, and 14 bases lay in between. Germline lookup yields CDR1 SGHTA and CDR2 FQGNSA. The CDR3 spans 15 residues. CDR3 in DNA: TGTGCCAGCAGCTTTCCACAGGGTTGGGACACTGAAGCTTTCTTT. Protein sequence: CASSFPQGWDTEAFF.

This clone was counted once. This chain uses TRBV5-1 with TRBJ2-1; 12 nucleotides match TRBD2. The CDR3 spans 15 residues. Germline lookup yields CDR1 SGHRS and CDR2 YFSETQ. Trimming took 4 bases from V and 5 from J; bases not matched to a gene: 4. The CDR3 DNA is TGCGCCAGCAGCGCTGGACTAGCGGGGCACAATGAGCAGTTCTTC. Its protein product is CASSAGLAGHNEQFF. The whole variable domain, remainder taken from reference TRBV5-1 and TRBJ2-1, is KAGVTQTPRYLIKTRGQQVTLSCSPISGHRSVSWYQQTPGQGLQFLFEYFSETQRNKGNFPGRFSGRQFSNSRSEMNVSTLELGDSALYLCASSAGLAGHNEQFFGPGTRLTVL.

The rearrangement uses TRBV2 and TRBJ2-7; 8 bases match TRBD2. The CDR3 totals 14 residues. Germline values: CDR1 SNHLY, CDR2 FYNNEI. The trim removed 7 bases at V and 4 bases at J, leaving 9 bases unmatched. CDR3 region: CASTGAGVLYEQYF. The CDR3 nucleotides are TGTGCCAGCACAGGAGCGGGAGTTTTGTACGAGCAGTACTTC.

This clone has just one count. This chain joins TRBV27 and TRBJ1-1; 8 bases align to TRBD1. Germline lookup yields CDR1 MNHEY and CDR2 SMNVEV (reference sequence). V was clipped by 3 bases and J by 5 bases; unmatched bases: 2. This CDR3 has 13 residues. CDR3 amino acids: CASSFTGGTEAFF. Here the CDR3 DNA reads TGTGCCAGCAGTTTTACAGGGGGGACTGAAGCTTTCTTT.